These 8 T cell receptor beta chains were all obtained from the same sample, sequenced in a study of regulatory T cells in long-lasting Graves disease. Relying on iRepertoire HTBI primers and Arm-PCR of CDR3 regions, the team built TCR beta libraries. TCRdb re-derived calls from the multiplex PCR reads in MiXCR, one entry per CDR3 protein. The sample consists of a few hundred thousand distinct CDR3 sequences, around 24% of them appearing once. Time point specified: persistent/refractory GD, antithyroid drugs over 5 years with positive TRAb. PBMC RNA was the source of the TCR library. The sequences come from peripheral blood mononuclear cells (PBMCs), collected when the disease was refractory, from a patient treated with antithyroid drugs. These receptors came from a female donor with Graves disease.

This clonotype was found a few times. V usage is TRBV3-1 and J usage is TRBJ2-7, with no clear D. Germline V gives CDR1 LGHDT, CDR2 YNNKEL (reference sequence). The CDR3 spans 14 residues. V was shortened by 0 bases and J by 6 bases, with 12 bases between the two germline ends. The CDR3 sequence: CASSQDPPRSEQYF. CDR3 sequence (DNA): TGTGCCAGCAGCCAAGATCCCCCAAGAAGCGAGCAGTACTTC.

The chain carries TRBV25-1 and TRBJ1-1, with D possibly matching TRBD1 (5 bases). Germline V gives CDR1 MGHDK, CDR2 SYGVNS. The V end was cut by 1 base, the J end by 8 bases, with 11 bases between. This CDR3 comprises 13 residues. CDR3 amino acids: CASSESGYGEAFF. CDR3 nucleotide sequence: TGTGCCAGCAGTGAATCAGGGTACGGCGAAGCTTTCTTT.

This clonotype was seen many times. The V call is TRBV28, the J call TRBJ1-6; D unresolved. This CDR3 spans 15 amino acids. The germline V gene encodes CDR1 MDHEN and CDR2 SYDVKM. Trimming shortened V by 7 bases and J by 7 bases, and 17 bases separated the two germline ends. DNA for the CDR3: TGTGCCAGCACTCCTCCTAGTCCTGGCAATTCACCCCTCCACTTT. This codes for CASTPPSPGNSPLHF.

The chain links TRBV5-6 to TRBJ2-7; 11 bases match TRBD2. The germline V gene encodes CDR1 SGHDT and CDR2 YYEEEE. V lost 4 bases to trimming and J lost 0 bases; unmatched junction nucleotides: 3. This CDR3 region has 15 residues. The CDR3 is CASSASGRISYEQYF. In DNA form, the CDR3 reads TGTGCCAGCAGCGCTAGCGGGAGGATCTCCTACGAGCAGTACTTC.

Comments on this clonotype: Possible read error: a much larger clone is one base away. The gene calls are TRBV25-1 and TRBJ1-2; TRBD1 agrees at 7 bases. The CDR3 runs to 14 residues. In germline, CDR1 is MGHDK, CDR2 SYGVNS. V dropped 5 bases and J dropped 8; count of bases not matched to a gene: 11. CDR3 residues: CASSFWRQGIGYTF. The CDR3 DNA follows: TGTGCCAGCAGTTTTTGGAGACAGGGTATCGGCTACACCTTC.

This chain's CDR3 is CASSIRRGVANTGELFF. The CDR3 nucleotides read TGTGCCAGCAGCATTCGCCGGGGGGTTGCGAACACCGGGGAGCTGTTTTTT. This chain links TRBV11-2 with TRBJ2-2; 7 bases map to TRBD2. This CDR3 is built from 17 residues. Germline V gives CDR1 SGHAT, CDR2 FQNNGV. Unmatched junction bases numbered 9, after V lost 5 bases and J lost 0 bases.

At least ten counts were recorded for this clonotype. V usage is TRBV11-2 and J usage is TRBJ2-7; no firm D call. CDR1 SGHAT and CDR2 FQNNGV come from the germline V gene. The V end was cut by 1 base, the J end by 9 bases, with 7 bases between. CDR3 length: 11 amino acids. The CDR3 sequence is CASSLGPRQYF. CDR3 DNA: TGTGCCAGCAGCTTAGGACCCAGGCAGTACTTC.

The rearrangement uses TRBV11-2 and TRBJ2-5; 10 nucleotides agree with TRBD1. Germline CDR1 is SGHAT and CDR2 is FQNNGV. CDR3 size: 16 residues. The V segment lost 9 bases and the J segment 0 bases; nucleotides outside the gene matches: 10. CDR3 coding DNA: TGTGCCAGTAGTAGCGGTGACAGGGGGCACCAAGAGACCCAGTACTTC. Protein product: CASSSGDRGHQETQYF. Filled out from reference TRBV11-2 and TRBJ2-5, the complete variable domain reads EAGVAQSPRYKIIEKRQSVAFWCNPISGHATLYWYQQILGQGPKLLIQFQNNGVVDDSQLPKDRFSAERLKGVDSTLKIQPAKLEDSAVYLCASSSGDRGHQETQYFGPGTRLLVL.